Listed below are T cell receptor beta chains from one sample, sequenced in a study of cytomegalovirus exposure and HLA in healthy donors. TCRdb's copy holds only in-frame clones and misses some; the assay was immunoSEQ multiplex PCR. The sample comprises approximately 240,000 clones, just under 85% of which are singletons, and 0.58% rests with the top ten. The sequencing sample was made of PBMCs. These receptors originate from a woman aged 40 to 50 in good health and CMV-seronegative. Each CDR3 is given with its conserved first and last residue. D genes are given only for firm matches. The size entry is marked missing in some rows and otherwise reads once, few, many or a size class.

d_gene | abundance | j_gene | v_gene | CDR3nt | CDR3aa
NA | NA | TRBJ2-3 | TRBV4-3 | TGCGCCAGCAGCCAAGATCTGTGGGGGGGCGGAGATACGCAGTATTTT | CASSQDLWGGGDTQYF
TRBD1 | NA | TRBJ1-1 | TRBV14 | TGTGCCAGCAGCCAGACAGGGCTAGGCGCTGAAGCTTTCTTT | CASSQTGLGAEAFF
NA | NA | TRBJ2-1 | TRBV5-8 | TGTGCCAGCAGCTTGGCCGGAGGCAATGAGCAGTTCTTC | CASSLAGGNEQFF
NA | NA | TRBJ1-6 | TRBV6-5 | TGTGCCAGCAGTTACTCGACGGGTTCACCCCTCCACTTT | CASSYSTGSPLHF
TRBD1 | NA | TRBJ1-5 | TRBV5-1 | TGCGCCAGCAGTTTAGGACAGGAGTCCAATCAGCCCCAGCATTTT | CASSLGQESNQPQHF
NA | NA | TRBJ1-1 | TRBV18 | TGTGCCAGCTCACCGGGGGGCGGGGGGCTTTGGACTGAAGCTTTCTTT | CASSPGGGGLWTEAFF
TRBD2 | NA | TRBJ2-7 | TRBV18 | TGTGCCAGCTCGACTGGGACTAGCGGGGGAGGCGAGCAGTACTTC | CASSTGTSGGGEQYF
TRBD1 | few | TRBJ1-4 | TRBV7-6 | TGTGCCAGCAGCTACGGGACAGGGGTCAGCGCTAATGAAAAACTGTTTTTT | CASSYGTGVSANEKLFF
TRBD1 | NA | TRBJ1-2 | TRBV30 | TGTGCCTGGAGTGGAGACAGGGGTGGCTACACCTTC | CAWSGDRGGYTF
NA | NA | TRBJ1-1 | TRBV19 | TGTGCCAGTAGACAGAACACTGAAGCTTTCTTT | CASRQNTEAFF
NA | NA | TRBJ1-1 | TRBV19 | TGTGCCAGTAGTATAGACAGGGAAGCTTTCTTT | CASSIDREAFF
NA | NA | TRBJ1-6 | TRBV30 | TGTGCCTGGAGTACGGGACTTTCCTCACCCCTCCACTTT | CAWSTGLSSPLHF
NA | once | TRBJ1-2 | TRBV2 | TGTGCCAGCAGGCCCGGGCGGGGACACTATGGCTACACCTTC | CASRPGRGHYGYTF
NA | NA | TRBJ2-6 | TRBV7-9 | TGTTCCAGCAGCTTAGGTTCTTTCTCTGGGGCCAACGTCCTGACTTTC | CSSSLGSFSGANVLTF
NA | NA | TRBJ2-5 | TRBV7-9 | TGTTCCAGCAGCTTAGAATCGGAGGTACGAGGGACCCAGTACTTC | CSSSLESEVRGTQYF
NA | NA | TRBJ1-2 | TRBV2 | TGTGCCAGCTCCCTAGTCTATGGCTACACCTTC | CASSLVYGYTF
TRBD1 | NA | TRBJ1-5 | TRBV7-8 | TGTGCCAGCAGCTTAGTTGGGACAGGGGATAATAGCAATCAGCCCCAGCATTTT | CASSLVGTGDNSNQPQHF
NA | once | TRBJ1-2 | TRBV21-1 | TGTGCCAGCAGCGAAGAGGGACAGGGAGGCTACACCTTC | CASSEEGQGGYTF
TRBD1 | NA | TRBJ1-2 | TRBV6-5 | TGTGCCAGCAGCTCGAGGGGGCAGGGTGGCTACACCTTC | CASSSRGQGGYTF
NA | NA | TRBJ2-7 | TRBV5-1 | TGCGCCAGCAGCTTGGGGGCAGACAGACACGAGCAGTACTTC | CASSLGADRHEQYF
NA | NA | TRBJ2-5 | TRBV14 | TGTGCCAGCAGCCAAGATTTCGTCACGGGGTGGGCAGAGACCCAGTACTTC | CASSQDFVTGWAETQYF
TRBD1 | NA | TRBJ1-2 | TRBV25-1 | TGTGCCAGCAGCAGGACAGGTTTTTATGGCTACACCTTC | CASSRTGFYGYTF
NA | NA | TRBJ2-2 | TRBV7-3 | TGTGCCAGCAGCTCCTCCCGAGACACCGGGGAGCTGTTTTTT | CASSSSRDTGELFF
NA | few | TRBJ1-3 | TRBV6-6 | TGTGCCAGCAGTTACAGGGACGGGGGATATGGAAACACCATATATTTT | CASSYRDGGYGNTIYF
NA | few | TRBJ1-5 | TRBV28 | TGTGCCAGCAGACGGGACACCAATCAGCCCCAGCATTTT | CASRRDTNQPQHF
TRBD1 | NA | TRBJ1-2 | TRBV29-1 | TGCAGCGTTTCCGGGACAGGGAACTATGGCTACACCTTC | CSVSGTGNYGYTF
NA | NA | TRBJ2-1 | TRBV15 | TGTGCCACCAGCAGAGGTAACACAGGCGCTTACAATGAGCAGTTCTTC | CATSRGNTGAYNEQFF
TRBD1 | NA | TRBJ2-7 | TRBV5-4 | TGTGCCAGCAGCTTGGGGGGACAGTACGAGCAGTACTTC | CASSLGGQYEQYF
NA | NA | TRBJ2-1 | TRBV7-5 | TGTGCCAGAAGCTTAGTTTTAGCGGACACTTCCCCTTTTAATGAGCAGTTCTTC | CARSLVLADTSPFNEQFF
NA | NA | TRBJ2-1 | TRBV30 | TGTGCCTGGAGTGTATCTCCTCTGGGGGGAAGGTACAATGAGCAGTTCTTC | CAWSVSPLGGRYNEQFF
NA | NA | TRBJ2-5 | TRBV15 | TGTGCCACCAGCAGCACAGGAGCACAAGGCCAAGAGACCCAGTACTTC | CATSSTGAQGQETQYF
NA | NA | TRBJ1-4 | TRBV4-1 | TGCGCCAGCAGCCAAGCTAGTTCGGGCGGGGCGGGCGAAAAACTGTTTTTT | CASSQASSGGAGEKLFF
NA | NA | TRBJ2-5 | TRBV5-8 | TGTGCCAGCAGCTTGGTGACAGGCAGGGGGACCCAGTACTTC | CASSLVTGRGTQYF
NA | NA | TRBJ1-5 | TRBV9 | TGTGCCAGCAGCGTACGGGGGGGCGCGGATCAGCCCCAGCATTTT | CASSVRGGADQPQHF
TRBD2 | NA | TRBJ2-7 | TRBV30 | TGTGCCTGGACCAAAGGGCCAGCGGGGGTATTCCCGAACTACGAGCAGTACTTC | CAWTKGPAGVFPNYEQYF
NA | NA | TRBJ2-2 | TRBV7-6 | TGTGCCAGCAGCCCCCCTCGGGATTACACCGGGGAGCTGTTTTTT | CASSPPRDYTGELFF
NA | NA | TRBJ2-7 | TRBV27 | TGTGCCAGCAGTTTTAGCCCTCGCTACGAGCAGTACTTC | CASSFSPRYEQYF
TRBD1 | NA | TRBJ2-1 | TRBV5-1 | TGCGCCAGCAGCCCTCGACAACCGGGACAGGGTTCGCATGAGCAGTTCTTC | CASSPRQPGQGSHEQFF
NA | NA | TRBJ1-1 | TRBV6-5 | TGTGCCAGCAGGCCCCCCTCCCTTGCGGAAGCTTTCTTT | CASRPPSLAEAFF
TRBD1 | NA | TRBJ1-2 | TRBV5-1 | TGCGCCAGCAGCTTAAGATGGGACAGTCCTTATGGCTACACCTTC | CASSLRWDSPYGYTF
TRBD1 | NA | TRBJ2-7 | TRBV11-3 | TGTGCCAGCAGCACCCGGGACAGAGTGACCTACGAGCAGTACTTC | CASSTRDRVTYEQYF
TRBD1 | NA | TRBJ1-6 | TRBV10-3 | TGTGCCATCAGTCAGGGGGTGAATTCACCCCTCCACTTT | CAISQGVNSPLHF
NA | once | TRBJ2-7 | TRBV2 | TGTGCCAGCAGTGACGGAGCTCTGAGCTCCTACGAGCAGTACTTC | CASSDGALSSYEQYF
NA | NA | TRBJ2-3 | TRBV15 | TGTGCCACCAGCAGATCCGGCGGCGCGGGGGCCGGGGCAGATACGCAGTATTTT | CATSRSGGAGAGADTQYF
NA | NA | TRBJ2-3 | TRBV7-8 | TGTGCCAGCAGCCCAACCCGACTGGCAGATACGCAGTATTTT | CASSPTRLADTQYF
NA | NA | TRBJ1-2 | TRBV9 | TGTGCCAGCAGCGAGGGGCACGGGCGCTACACCTTC | CASSEGHGRYTF
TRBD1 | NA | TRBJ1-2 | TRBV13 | TGTGCCAGTTCCGCAGGGGGCGCGAGGAGAGGCTACACCTTC | CASSAGGARRGYTF
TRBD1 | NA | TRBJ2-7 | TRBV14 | TGTGCCAGCAGCACCCGACAGGGTACCTACGAGCAGTACTTC | CASSTRQGTYEQYF
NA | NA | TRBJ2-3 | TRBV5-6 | TGTGCCAGCAGCTTCGGCGGGGCAGATACGCAGTATTTT | CASSFGGADTQYF
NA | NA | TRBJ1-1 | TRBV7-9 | TGTGCCAGCAGTCCCCTGGTGGGGGCCCCCTTGAACACTGAAGCTTTCTTT | CASSPLVGAPLNTEAFF
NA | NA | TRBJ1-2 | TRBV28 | TGTGCCAGCAGACAGGCATCTATGGCCAACACCTTC | CASRQASMANTF